This paragraph reports one T cell receptor beta chain. Germline V lookup: CDR1 SGHDN, CDR2 FVKESK. The length of the CDR3 is 15 residues. With 5 bases removed from V and 8 bases from J, the gap between germline ends came to 20 bases. In the original workflow: How many nucleated cells were present was estimated from reference gene primer amplification. Only in-frame clones appear in the TCRdb table, and some are missing; sequencing was by immunoSEQ multiplex PCR. V and J calls and clone size come straight from that table; D and trimming were deduced from the DNA. The repertoire holds 85,000 to 95,000 clones, with roughly nine tenths as singletons. The data were obtained in a study of blood T cell repertoires in COVID-19. Whole-study context: The study drew acute and convalescent COVID-19 samples from the United States, Italy and Spain. T cells, B-cell-depleted T cells, or PBMCs supplied cDNA or gDNA.

The V and J genes are TRBV14 and TRBJ2-3; perhaps TRBD2 as D (5 bases). The sample taken for sequencing was peripheral blood. This clonotype originated in a woman of 80 years or more with active COVID-19. In nucleotides, the CDR3 is TGTGCCAGCAGCTACCGGGGAGATTATCGGGGTACGCAGTATTTT. This sequence encodes CASSYRGDYRGTQYF.